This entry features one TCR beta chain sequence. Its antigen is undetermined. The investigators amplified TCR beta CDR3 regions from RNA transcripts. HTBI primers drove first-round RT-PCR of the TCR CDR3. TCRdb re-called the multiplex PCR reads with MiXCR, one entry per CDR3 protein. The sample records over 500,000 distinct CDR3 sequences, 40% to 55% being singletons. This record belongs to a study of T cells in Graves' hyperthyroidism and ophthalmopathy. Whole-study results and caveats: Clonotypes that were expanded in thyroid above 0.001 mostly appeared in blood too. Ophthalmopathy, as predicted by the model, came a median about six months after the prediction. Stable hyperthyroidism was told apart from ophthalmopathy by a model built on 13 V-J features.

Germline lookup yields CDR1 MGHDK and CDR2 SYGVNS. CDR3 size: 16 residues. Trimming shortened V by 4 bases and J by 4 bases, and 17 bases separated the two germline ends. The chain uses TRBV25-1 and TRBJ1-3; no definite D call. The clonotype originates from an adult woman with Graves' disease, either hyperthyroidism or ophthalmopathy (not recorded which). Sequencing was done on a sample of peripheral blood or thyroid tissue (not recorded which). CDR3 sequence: CASSGYGSASGNTIYF. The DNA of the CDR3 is TGTGCCAGCAGTGGATACGGGTCAGCGTCCGGAAACACCATATATTTT. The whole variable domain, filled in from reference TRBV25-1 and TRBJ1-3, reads EADIYQTPRYLVIGTGKKITLECSQTMGHDKMYWYQQDPGMELHLIHYSYGVNSTEKGDLSSESTVSRIRTEHFPLTLESARPSHTSQYLCASSGYGSASGNTIYFGEGSWLTVV.